Following are 21 T cell receptor beta chains from one sample sequenced in a study of Graves' ophthalmopathy and Graves' hyperthyroidism. Beta-chain TCR CDR3 regions were amplified from RNA transcripts. HTBI primers primed a first-round RT-PCR, and a second-round multiplex PCR followed. MiXCR, applied by TCRdb to the multiplex PCR reads, yields one record per CDR3 protein. Of 450,000 or so distinct CDR3 sequences in the sample, approximately 15% were seen once. The sequencing sample was made of blood. The receptor source for this set is a woman younger than 45 with Graves' ophthalmopathy.

At least ten counts were recorded for this clonotype. The chain combines TRBV28 with TRBJ2-7; TRBD1 matches at 10 bases. The length of the CDR3 is 14 residues. The germline CDR1 and CDR2 sequences are MDHEN and SYDVKM. Losses at the gene ends were 6 bases for V and 2 bases for J; bases not matched to a gene: 4. The CDR3 DNA reads TGTGCCAGCAGATTCGGGACAGGGGCCTACGAGCAGTACTTC. Translation: CASRFGTGAYEQYF.

The rearrangement uses TRBV5-6 and TRBJ1-2; TRBD1 is a possible D gene (6 bases). With 2 bases removed from V and 2 bases from J, the gap between germline ends came to 10 bases. CDR1 is SGHDT, CDR2 YYEEEE, per germline. There are 14 residues in the CDR3. CDR3 nucleotides: TGTGCCAGCAGCTTCGGGACAACAAACTATGGCTACACCTTC. It is translated as CASSFGTTNYGYTF.

This chain links TRBV30 with TRBJ2-2; no definite D call. This CDR3 has 16 amino acids. V lost 0 bases and J lost 1, with 12 bases in between. CDR1 is GTSNPN and CDR2 is SVGIG in the germline V gene (reference sequence). The CDR3 DNA is TGTGCCTGGAGTGTAGGAGTACTCCTGAACACCGGGGAGCTGTTTTTT. Translating gives CAWSVGVLLNTGELFF.

This clonotype has ten or more counts. The rearrangement uses TRBV28 and TRBJ2-3; D is undetermined. The V gene lost 8 bases and the J gene lost 6 bases, with 6 bases spanning the gap. CDR1 is MDHEN and CDR2 is SYDVKM in the germline V gene. CDR3 length: 10 amino acids. The CDR3 protein is CASSYDTQYF. The DNA of the CDR3 is TGTGCCAGCTCCTACGATACGCAGTATTTT.

Many counts were recorded for this clonotype. The gene calls are TRBV20-1 and TRBJ2-7; 8 bases are a match to TRBD2. The V and J ends lost 1 base and 2 bases, in that order; junction bases with no gene match: 4. CDR3 length: 14 residues. CDR1 DFQATT and CDR2 SNEGSKA come from the germline V gene (reference sequence). CDR3: CSARVGGGPYEQYF. The DNA of the CDR3 is TGCAGTGCTAGAGTCGGCGGGGGGCCCTACGAGCAGTACTTC.

V and J are TRBV30 and TRBJ1-2; D is possibly TRBD1 (6 bases). With 2 bases removed from V and 9 bases from J, the gap between germline ends came to 10 bases. Germline V CDR1 and CDR2: GTSNPN, SVGIG (reference sequence). The CDR3 extends over 11 amino acids. CDR3 residues: CAWSHRASYTF. The CDR3 DNA is TGTGCCTGGAGTCACAGGGCGAGCTACACCTTC.

This clonotype was detected many times. The J gene is TRBJ2-2, the V gene TRBV6-1; 12 bases fit TRBD2. Losses at the gene ends were 2 bases for V and 4 bases for J; bases not matched to a gene: 8. Germline CDR1 MNHNS, CDR2 SASEGT. The CDR3 is 18 amino acids. CDR3 loop: CASSERTSGNGVTGELFF. CDR3 DNA sequence: TGTGCCAGCAGTGAACGGACTAGCGGGAACGGGGTCACCGGGGAGCTGTTTTTT.

The table lists this clonotype with many counts. The gene calls are TRBV19 and TRBJ2-5, with D possibly being TRBD1 (6 bases). The CDR3 runs 14 residues. Germline V lookup: CDR1 LNHDA, CDR2 SQIVND (reference sequence). Trimming took 5 bases from V and 1 from J, leaving 11 bases between them. The CDR3 protein is CASSERTAQETQYF. The CDR3 DNA sequence: TGTGCCAGTAGTGAGCGGACAGCCCAAGAGACCCAGTACTTC.

The genes are TRBV11-2 and TRBJ1-2, with D hard to call. With 1 base removed from V and 2 bases from J, the gap between germline ends came to 8 bases. Germline V lookup: CDR1 SGHAT, CDR2 FQNNGV. This CDR3 contains 14 residues. CDR3 nucleotides: TGTGCCAGCAGCTTAGGCCCACGAAACTATGGCTACACCTTC. It codes for CASSLGPRNYGYTF.

This chain uses TRBV20-1 with TRBJ2-5, with 12 positions matching TRBD2. Germline V CDR1 and CDR2: DFQATT, SNEGSKA (reference sequence). The CDR3 length is 18 residues. J lost 0 bases, V lost 5 bases, and 13 bases had no gene match. The CDR3 DNA reads TGCAGTGCTCGCCGCGGACTAGCGGGACACAGGTACCAAGAGACCCAGTACTTC. Translation: CSARRGLAGHRYQETQYF.

This clonotype was counted at least ten times. V is TRBV19 and J is TRBJ1-5; D may be TRBD1 (6 bases). V lost 0 bases, J lost 5 bases, and 11 bases lay in between. CDR1 and CDR2 from the germline V gene are LNHDA and SQIVND (reference sequence). This CDR3 has 15 residues. The CDR3 nucleotides are TGTGCCAGTAGTATAGATTTTGCAGGGGATCAGCCCCAGCATTTT. Translating gives CASSIDFAGDQPQHF. Looking up the rest from reference TRBV19 and TRBJ1-5 gives the full variable domain: DGGITQSPKYLFRKEGQNVTLSCEQNLNHDAMYWYRQDPGQGLRLIYYSQIVNDFQKGDIAEGYSVSREKKESFPLTVTSAQKNPTAFYLCASSIDFAGDQPQHFGDGTRLSIL.

This clonotype was counted ten times or more. The rearrangement joins TRBV20-1 to TRBJ1-1, with D perhaps matching TRBD1 (5 bases). This CDR3 is 15 amino acids long. Germline assignment: CDR1 DFQATT and CDR2 SNEGSKA (reference sequence). Trimming left V 0 bases short and J 4 bases short, with 15 bases between. The CDR3 region has the DNA TGCAGTGCTAGAGAAACAGGACGTGGGGGCACTGAAGCTTTCTTT. This gives the protein CSARETGRGGTEAFF.

This clonotype was seen at least ten times. The gene calls are TRBV10-1 and TRBJ2-7, with no clear D. Germline CDR1 reads WNHNN; CDR2 reads SYGVQD (reference sequence). Between the trimmed V and J ends, which lost 0 bases and 7 bases, there was a span of 22 bases. The CDR3 extends over 17 amino acids. The CDR3 DNA is TGCGCCAGCAGTGAGTCGAGGAGTAGCAGAGATGTTGGGGAGCAGTACTTC. Amino acids: CASSESRSSRDVGEQYF.

This clonotype was recorded at least ten times. This chain links TRBV5-5 with TRBJ1-3; D is perhaps TRBD1 (5 bases). Germline CDR1 SGHKS, CDR2 YYEKEE (reference sequence). The CDR3 contains 14 residues. With 4 bases removed from V and 2 bases from J, the gap between germline ends came to 10 bases. CDR3 in amino acids: CASSLDMTGNTIYF. DNA of the CDR3: TGTGCCAGCAGCCTGGACATGACTGGAAACACCATATATTTT.

The V gene is TRBV6-2 or TRBV6-3, the J gene TRBJ2-5; D possibly uses TRBD1 or TRBD2 (5 bases each). V lost 11 bases and J 5 bases, leaving 21 bases between the germline ends. Per germline, CDR1 MNHEY and CDR2 SVGEGT. CDR3 length: 14 amino acids. The CDR3, as DNA: TGTGCCGGAAATTGGGACGCCCGGACGGAGACCCAGTACTTC. Translating it yields CAGNWDARTETQYF.

Ten or more counts support this clonotype. The rearrangement uses TRBV2 and TRBJ1-1; D is ambiguous. V was trimmed by 7 bases and J by 2 bases, leaving 5 bases between them. This CDR3 contains 11 residues. In germline, CDR1 is SNHLY, CDR2 FYNNEI. The CDR3 DNA is TGTGCCAGCATCTCAAACACTGAAGCTTTCTTT. Its protein is CASISNTEAFF.

This clonotype was seen repeatedly, ten times or more. The chain has TRBV6-1 and TRBJ2-7; D gene ambiguous. Trimming removed 3 bases from V and 1 base from J, with 10 bases in between. Per germline, CDR1 MNHNS and CDR2 SASEGT. The CDR3 totals 14 residues. In DNA, the CDR3 is TGTGCCAGCAGTGAGTATACGGGTTCCTACGAGCAGTACTTC. Translated: CASSEYTGSYEQYF.

This clonotype has a count of ten or more. The chain combines TRBV6-1 with TRBJ1-2; 7 positions match TRBD1. Losses at the gene ends were 6 bases for V and 8 bases for J; bases not matched to a gene: 9. Per the germline V gene, CDR1 is MNHNS and CDR2 is SASEGT. The CDR3 totals 13 residues. In nucleotides, the CDR3 is TGTGCCAGCAGACCCGGACAGGAGCTAGGCTACACCTTC. Its protein is CASRPGQELGYTF.

This clonotype was observed at least ten times. The genes are TRBV12-3 or TRBV12-4 and TRBJ1-3; D remains unclear. There are 16 residues in the CDR3. The V gene lost 5 bases and the J gene lost 0 bases, with 14 bases spanning the gap. This CDR3 reads CASSLPGIRSGNTIYF. The CDR3 DNA reads as TGTGCCAGCAGTCTCCCAGGCATTCGCTCTGGAAACACCATATATTTT.

This clonotype was counted at least ten times. The rearrangement joins TRBV7-9 to TRBJ2-7; 10 bases are shared with TRBD2. The length of the CDR3 is 15 residues. Looked up from germline, CDR1 is SEHNR and CDR2 is FQNEAQ (reference sequence). The trim removed 2 bases at V and 3 bases at J, leaving 4 bases unmatched. This CDR3 is CASSLTGTSDYEQYF. For the CDR3, the DNA is TGTGCCAGCAGCTTAACCGGGACTAGCGACTACGAGCAGTACTTC.

The chain employs TRBV11-2 and TRBJ1-2; D is possibly TRBD1 (5 bases). V was pared by 5 bases and J by 4 bases, with 20 bases between. Germline CDR1 reads SGHAT; CDR2 reads FQNNGV. CDR3 size: 16 residues. In DNA, the CDR3 is TGTGCCAGCAGCCAAGGGGACGATCTAATATTCTATGGCTACACCTTC. Its protein product is CASSQGDDLIFYGYTF.